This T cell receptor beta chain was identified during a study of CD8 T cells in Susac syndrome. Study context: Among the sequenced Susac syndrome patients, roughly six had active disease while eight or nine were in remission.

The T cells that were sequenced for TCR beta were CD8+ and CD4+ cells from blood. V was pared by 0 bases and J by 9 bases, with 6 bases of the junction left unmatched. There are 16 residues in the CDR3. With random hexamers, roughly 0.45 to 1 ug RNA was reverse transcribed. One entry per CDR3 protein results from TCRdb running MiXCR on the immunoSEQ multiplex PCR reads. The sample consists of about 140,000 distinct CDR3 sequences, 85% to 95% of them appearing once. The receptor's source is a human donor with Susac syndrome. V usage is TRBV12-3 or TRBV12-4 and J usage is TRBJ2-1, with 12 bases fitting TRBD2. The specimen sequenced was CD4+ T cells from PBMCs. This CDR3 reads CASSLASSGRAGEQFF. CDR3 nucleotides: TGTGCCAGCAGTTTAGCCTCTAGCGGGAGGGCCGGTGAGCAGTTCTTC.